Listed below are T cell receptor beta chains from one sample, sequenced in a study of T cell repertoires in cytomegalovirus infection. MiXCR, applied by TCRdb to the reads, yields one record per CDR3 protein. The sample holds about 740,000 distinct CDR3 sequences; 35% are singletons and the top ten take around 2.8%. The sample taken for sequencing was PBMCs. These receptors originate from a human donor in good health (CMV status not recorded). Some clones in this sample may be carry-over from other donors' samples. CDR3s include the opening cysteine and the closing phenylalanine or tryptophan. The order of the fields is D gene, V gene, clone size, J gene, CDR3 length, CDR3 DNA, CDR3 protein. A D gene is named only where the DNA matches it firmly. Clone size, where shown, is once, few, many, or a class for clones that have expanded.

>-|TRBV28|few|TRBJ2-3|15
TGTGCCAGCAGTTTAGGCGGCGGGTCTCCGAAAACGCAGTATTTT
CASSLGGGSPKTQYF
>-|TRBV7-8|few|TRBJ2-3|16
TGTGCCAGCAGCTTAATGGGGGGGGCCATTACAGATACGCAGTATTTT
CASSLMGGAITDTQYF
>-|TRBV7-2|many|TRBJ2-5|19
TGTGCCAGCAGCTTAGGTCTCGGCAAGGTAATTTCGTACCAAGAGACCCAGTACTTC
CASSLGLGKVISYQETQYF
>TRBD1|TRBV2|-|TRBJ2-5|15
TGTGACAGCGGTCCGGGACAGGGGCGTCAAGAGACCCAGTACTTC
CDSGPGQGRQETQYF
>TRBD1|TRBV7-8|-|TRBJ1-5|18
TGTGCCAGCAGCTTAGCGGGACAGCGCTCAACCCTTAATCAGCCCCAGCATTTT
CASSLAGQRSTLNQPQHF
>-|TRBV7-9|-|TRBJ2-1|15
TGTGCCAGCAGCTCCACTATTGGGGTCCACAATGAGCAGTTCTTC
CASSSTIGVHNEQFF
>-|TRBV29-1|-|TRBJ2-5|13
TGCAGCGTAGGACAGAGCTTAGAGAAGACCCAGTACTTC
CSVGQSLEKTQYF
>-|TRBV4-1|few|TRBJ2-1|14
TGCGCCAGCAGCCAAGATCCAGCCTACAATGAGCAGTTCTTC
CASSQDPAYNEQFF
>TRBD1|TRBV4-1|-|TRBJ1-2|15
TGCGCCAGCAGCCAAGTGACAGGGGAGGGAAATGGCTACACCTTC
CASSQVTGEGNGYTF
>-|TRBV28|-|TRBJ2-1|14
TGTGCCAGCAGTTTAGCGGGGACGAAACATGAGCAGTTCTTC
CASSLAGTKHEQFF
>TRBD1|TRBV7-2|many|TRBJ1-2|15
TGTGCCAGCAGCTTAGAACACAGGGGGTACTATGGCTACACCTTC
CASSLEHRGYYGYTF
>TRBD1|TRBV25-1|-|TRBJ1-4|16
TGTGCCAGCAGTGAACGTAGACAGGGAACTAATGAAAAACTGTTTTTT
CASSERRQGTNEKLFF
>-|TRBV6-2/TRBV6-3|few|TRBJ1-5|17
TGTGCCAGCAGTTACCGAGGCGGGGGATCGAGCAATCAGCCCCAGCATTTT
CASSYRGGGSSNQPQHF
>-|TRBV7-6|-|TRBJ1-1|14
TGTGCCAGCAGCCACCGACAGAGGGTCACTGAAGCTTTCTTT
CASSHRQRVTEAFF
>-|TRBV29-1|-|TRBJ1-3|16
TGCAGCGTTGGTTCGGACGCCCGAGACTCTGGAAACACCATATATTTT
CSVGSDARDSGNTIYF
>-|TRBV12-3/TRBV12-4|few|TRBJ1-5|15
TGTGCCAGCAGTTTAAGTCGCGGGGGCAATCAGCCCCAGCATTTT
CASSLSRGGNQPQHF
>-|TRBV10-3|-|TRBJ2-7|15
TGTGCCATCAGTGAGTCGTCTCTCTTTGCGCCCGAGCAGTACTTC
CAISESSLFAPEQYF
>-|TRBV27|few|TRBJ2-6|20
TGTGCCAGCAGTTTATACTGGAGGAAGCGCTCTAGCTCTGGGGCCAACGTCCTGACTTTC
CASSLYWRKRSSSGANVLTF
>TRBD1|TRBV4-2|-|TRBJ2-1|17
TGTGCCAGCAGCCAGGCTTACAGGGGAATAGACTACAATGAGCAGTTCTTC
CASSQAYRGIDYNEQFF
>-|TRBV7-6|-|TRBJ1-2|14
TGTGCCAGCAGCATGCTGGTTTCACAGGTCTTGGCTCACTTC
CASSMLVSQVLAHF
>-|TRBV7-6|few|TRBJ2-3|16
TGTGCCAGCAGCTTATCCATCCTCATAGAGCCAGATACGCAGTATTTT
CASSLSILIEPDTQYF
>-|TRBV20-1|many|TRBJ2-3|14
TGCAGTGCTAGAGACCGCCAGAGCACAGATACGCAGTATTTT
CSARDRQSTDTQYF
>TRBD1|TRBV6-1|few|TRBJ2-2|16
TGTGCCAGCCGAATCAAATACAGGGGGCACACCGGGGAGCTGTTTTTT
CASRIKYRGHTGELFF
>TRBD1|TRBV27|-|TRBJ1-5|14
TGTGCCAGCAGTACAGGGGGGTCAGATCAGCCCCAGCATTTT
CASSTGGSDQPQHF
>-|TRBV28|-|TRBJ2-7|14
TGTGCCAGCAGTTTAAGAGGGGTTACCTACGAGCAGTACTTC
CASSLRGVTYEQYF
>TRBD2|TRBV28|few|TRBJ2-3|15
TGTGCCAGCAGTTCGATAGCGGGGCCAGGAGATACGCAGTATTTT
CASSSIAGPGDTQYF
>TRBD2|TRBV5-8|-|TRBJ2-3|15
TGTGCCAGCAGCTTGGATAGCGGGGCGGGGGATACGCAGTATTTT
CASSLDSGAGDTQYF
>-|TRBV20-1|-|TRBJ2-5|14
TGCAGTGCTAGAGATGGCAGGATGGGAGAGACCCAGTACTTC
CSARDGRMGETQYF
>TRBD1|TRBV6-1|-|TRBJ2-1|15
TGTGCCAGCAGTGAAGTGGACAGGGGCTGGGATGAGCAGTTCTTC
CASSEVDRGWDEQFF
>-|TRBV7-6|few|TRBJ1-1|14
TGTGCCAGCAGCGAACAGGGACTTAACACTGAAGCTTTCTTT
CASSEQGLNTEAFF
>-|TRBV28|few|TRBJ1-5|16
TGTGCCAGCAGCAGTTACCGGGGGAGCAGCAATCAGCCCCAGCATTTT
CASSSYRGSSNQPQHF
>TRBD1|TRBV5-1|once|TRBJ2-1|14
TGCGCCAGCAGCTTGAGGGGACAGGGTGTACTCCAGTTCTTC
CASSLRGQGVLQFF
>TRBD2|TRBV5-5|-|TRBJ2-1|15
TGTGCCAGCAGCTTGGGTCTCCGGGAAGGGACTAGCGAGTTCTTC
CASSLGLREGTSEFF
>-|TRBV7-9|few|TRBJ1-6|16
TGTGCCAGCAGCTCGCAGGGCTCGAACTATAATTCACCCCTCCACTTT
CASSSQGSNYNSPLHF
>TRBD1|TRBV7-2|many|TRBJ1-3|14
TGTGCCAGCAGCTTAAATGTCAGGGGGCACACCATATATTTT
CASSLNVRGHTIYF
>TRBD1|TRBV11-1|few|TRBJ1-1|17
TGTGCCAGCAGCTTAGTTCCCCAGGGGGCAGGCGACACTGAAGCTTTCTTT
CASSLVPQGAGDTEAFF
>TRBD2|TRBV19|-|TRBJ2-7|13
TGTGCCACCGCGGGACTAGCGTACCACGAGCAGTACTTC
CATAGLAYHEQYF
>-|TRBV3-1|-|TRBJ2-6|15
TGTGCCAGCACCCGGTCGGAGACAGGGGCCAACGTCCTGACTTTC
CASTRSETGANVLTF
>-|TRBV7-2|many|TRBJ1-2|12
TGTGCCAGCAGCTTAGTTCCGGGACTCACTCTATTC
CASSLVPGLTLF
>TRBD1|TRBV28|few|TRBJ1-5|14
TGTGCCAGCAGAGACAGGGGTCCCAATCAGCCCCAGCATTTT
CASRDRGPNQPQHF
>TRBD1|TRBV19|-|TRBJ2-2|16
TGTGCCAGTCTAAAGAGGGGACAGATGAACACCGGGGAGCTGTTTTTT
CASLKRGQMNTGELFF
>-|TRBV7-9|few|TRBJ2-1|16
TGTGCCAGCAGCTTAATTATCAATCCCTCCTACAATGAGCAGTTCTTC
CASSLIINPSYNEQFF
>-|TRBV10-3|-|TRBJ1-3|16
TGTGCCACCGGGGGGAAACCACTTAACTCTGGAAACACCATATATTTT
CATGGKPLNSGNTIYF
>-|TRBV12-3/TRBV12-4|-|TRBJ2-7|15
TGTGCCAGCAGTTTAGCGCCTTTCTCCTCCTACGAGCAGTACTTC
CASSLAPFSSYEQYF
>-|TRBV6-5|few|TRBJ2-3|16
TGTGCCAGCAGTTATCTTGCGGCGGGGAACACAGATACGCAGTATTTT
CASSYLAAGNTDTQYF
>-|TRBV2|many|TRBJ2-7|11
TGTGCCAGCAGCGATCTCCTCGAGCAGTACTTC
CASSDLLEQYF
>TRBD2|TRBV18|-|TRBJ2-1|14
TGTGCCAGCTCACCGGGACTAGGGGGGAATGAGCAGTTCTTC
CASSPGLGGNEQFF